Detailed here is one T cell receptor (beta chain). Profiling relied on immunoSEQ multiplex PCR, and the TCRdb table lists in-frame clones only, not all of them. The table has roughly 400,000 clones, around 87% seen once. The sample belongs to a study of blood T cell repertoires in COVID-19. Overall study context: Collection of acute and convalescent COVID-19 samples took place in the United States, Italy and Spain.

Researchers sorted participants into cohorts using their self-reported clinical history. Recovery among Cohort 3 donors was established by two negative PCRs, clearance, or symptom resolution. This CDR3 is 16 amino acids long. The V end was cut by 0 bases, the J end by 1 base, with 9 bases between. CDR1 and CDR2 from the germline V gene are SEHNR and FQNEAQ (reference sequence). The sample comprised PBMCs or T cells enriched from blood (not recorded which). The receptor's source is a woman aged 45 to 65 who had recovered from COVID-19. This chain links TRBV7-9 with TRBJ2-2; TRBD2 might be the D (5 bases). The CDR3 region has the DNA TGTGCCAGCAGCTTAGCGTCAGGACTGAACACCGGGGAGCTGTTTTTT. Its protein is CASSLASGLNTGELFF.